Given below is one TCR beta chain in context. Antigen unknown. In the authors' methods: ImmunoSEQ supplied junction-only sequences lacking quality scores, so filtering was different. Profiling relied on immunoSEQ multiplex PCR, and the TCRdb table lists in-frame clones only, not all of them. The V and J calls and clone size come from that table; D and trimming were worked out from the DNA. In the table there are about 1.1 million clones, 70% to 85% of which are singletons. This entry belongs to a study of shared clonotypes between healthy human individuals. Findings of the study overall: As a rule, naive subsets had a larger estimated richness than memory subsets.

Germline-derived CDR1 and CDR2 are LNHNV and YYDKDF (reference sequence). Trimming stripped 2 bases from V and 0 bases from J, with 10 bases between. This CDR3 is built from 15 residues. Specimen: memory CD4+ T cells from PBMCs. Subset reported: CD45RA-negative fraction. This chain joins TRBV15 and TRBJ2-5; D gene uncertain. The TCR sequence derives from a man younger than 35 in good health. Some clones in this sample may be carry-over from other donors' samples. CDR3 amino acids: CATSRSRTDQETQYF. DNA for the CDR3: TGTGCCACCAGCAGATCCAGGACGGACCAAGAGACCCAGTACTTC. The variable domain in full, completed from reference TRBV15 and TRBJ2-5, reads DAMVIQNPRYQVTQFGKPVTLSCSQTLNHNVMYWYQQKSSQAPKLLFHYYDKDFNNEADTPDNFQSRRPNTSFCFLDIRSPGLGDTAMYLCATSRSRTDQETQYFGPGTRLLVL.